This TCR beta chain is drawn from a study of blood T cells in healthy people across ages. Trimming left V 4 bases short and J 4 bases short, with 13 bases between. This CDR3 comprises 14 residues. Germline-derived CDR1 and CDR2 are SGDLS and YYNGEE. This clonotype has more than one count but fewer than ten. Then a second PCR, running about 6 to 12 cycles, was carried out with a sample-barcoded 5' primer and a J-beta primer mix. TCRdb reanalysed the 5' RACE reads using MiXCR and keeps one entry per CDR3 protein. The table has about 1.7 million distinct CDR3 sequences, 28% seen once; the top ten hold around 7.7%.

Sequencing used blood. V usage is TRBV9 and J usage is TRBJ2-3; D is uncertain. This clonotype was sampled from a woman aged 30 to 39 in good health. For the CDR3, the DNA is TGTGCCAGCAGCCCCTACCAAGGTTCAGATACGCAGTATTTT. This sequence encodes CASSPYQGSDTQYF.